The 26 T cell receptor beta chains given below trace back to one sample, sequenced in a study of identical twins. MiXCR, run by TCRdb on the 5' RACE reads, gives a single entry per CDR3 protein. Seen here are roughly 1,500,000 distinct CDR3 sequences, around 33% observed once, and the top ten hold approximately 0.25%. The source material was cord blood. These receptors originate from a newborn girl in good health.

This clonotype was seen only a few times. The rearrangement joins TRBV7-2 to TRBJ2-6; D is ambiguous. The V gene lost 2 bases and the J gene lost 0 bases, with 11 bases spanning the gap. The CDR3 totals 17 residues. Germline-derived CDR1 and CDR2 are SGHTA and FQGNSA. CDR3 DNA: TGTGCCAGCAGCTTAATCAGTGGTTCCTCTGGGGCCAACGTCCTGACTTTC. Protein product: CASSLISGSSGANVLTF.

The gene calls are TRBV3-1 and TRBJ2-1; 11 bases align to TRBD1. The CDR3 runs to 16 residues. V was pared by 3 bases and J by 5 bases, with 6 bases of the junction left unmatched. Looked up from germline, CDR1 is LGHDT and CDR2 is YNNKEL (reference sequence). The CDR3 sequence is CASSQWTGGANNEQFF. CDR3 in DNA: TGTGCCAGCAGCCAGTGGACAGGGGGCGCGAACAATGAGCAGTTCTTC.

This chain links TRBV7-2 with TRBJ1-1; D is unclear. Trimming took off 1 base at V and 1 base at J, with 10 bases between the two ends. Germline V gives CDR1 SGHTA, CDR2 FQGNSA. CDR3 size: 15 residues. CDR3 loop: CASSLVREGNTEAFF. The CDR3 nucleotides read TGTGCCAGCAGCTTAGTCCGGGAGGGGAACACTGAAGCTTTCTTT.

This rearrangement joins TRBV20-1 to TRBJ2-2; D may match TRBD1 or TRBD2 (5 bases each). The CDR3 runs 13 residues. Germline CDR1 and CDR2: DFQATT and SNEGSKA (reference sequence). V lost 0 bases, J lost 8 bases, and 10 bases lay in between. The CDR3 is CSARDLGVGELFF. The CDR3 coding sequence is TGCAGTGCTAGAGATCTGGGGGTAGGGGAGCTGTTTTTT.

The sample holds many counts of this clonotype. The V call is TRBV7-2, the J call TRBJ2-7; D call uncertain. CDR1 is SGHTA, CDR2 FQGNSA, per germline. V lost 1 base and J 4 bases, leaving 11 bases between the germline ends. This CDR3 comprises 14 residues. The CDR3 reads CASSLVGSIYEQYF. In DNA, the CDR3 is TGTGCCAGCAGCTTAGTCGGTAGCATATACGAGCAGTACTTC.

On this clonotype itself: A read error may account for a junction end that differs from germline. This chain uses TRBV11-2 with TRBJ2-5; D unresolved. The CDR3 runs 12 residues. Germline CDR1 and CDR2: SGHAT and FQNNGV. The CDR3 region is CASSLDREAQYF. The CDR3 DNA follows: TGTGCCAGCAGCTTAGATCGAGAGGCCCAGTACTTC.

On this clonotype: A much larger clone differs by one base, so this may be a read error. The rearrangement uses TRBV4-2 and TRBJ2-3; 7 nucleotides match TRBD2. The germline gives CDR1 LGHNA, CDR2 YNFKEQ. The CDR3 is 15 amino acids. The V segment lost 0 bases and the J segment 2 bases; nucleotides outside the gene matches: 2. The CDR3 spells CASSQESGNTDTQYF. CDR3 coding DNA: TGTGCCAGCAGCCAAGAAAGCGGGAACACAGATACGCAGTATTTT.

This chain joins TRBV5-8 and TRBJ2-3; 10 bases fit TRBD2. The length of the CDR3 is 16 residues. V was pared by 2 bases and J by 5 bases, with 8 bases of the junction left unmatched. Germline V gene data show CDR1 as SGHTS and CDR2 as YDEGEE. CDR3 protein: CASSFGLAGVIDTQYF. As DNA, the CDR3 is TGTGCCAGCAGCTTCGGTCTAGCGGGGGTTATAGATACGCAGTATTTT.

This clonotype came up a few times. The chain recombines TRBV3-1 with TRBJ2-5; D possibly corresponds to TRBD1 (5 bases). This CDR3 contains 13 residues. V gave up 10 bases and J gave up 3 bases, with 15 bases separating them. Germline V gene lookup returns CDR1 LGHDT and CDR2 YNNKEL (reference sequence). DNA of the CDR3: TGTGCCACCAAAGGGGCCCTAGAAGAGACCCAGTACTTC. Protein sequence: CATKGALEETQYF.

There are a few counts of this clonotype. This chain links TRBV7-6 with TRBJ1-6, with TRBD1 matching 7 bases. Germline CDR1 reads SGHVS; CDR2 reads FNYEAQ. V was clipped by 3 bases and J by 10 bases; unmatched bases: 9. The CDR3 is 15 residues long. The DNA for the CDR3 is TGTGCCAGCAGCTTGGGAAGACAGGGTGGCTCACCCCTCCACTTT. Translated, it gives CASSLGRQGGSPLHF.

This chain links TRBV20-1 with TRBJ2-1, with a possible D match to TRBD1 (5 bases). The DNA matches TRBJ2-7 better at its end, which makes the J call doubtful. This CDR3 region has 14 residues. Germline V lookup: CDR1 DFQATT, CDR2 SNEGSKA (reference sequence). CDR3 sequence: CSVVTQGFYNEQYF. The CDR3 nucleotides read TGCAGTGTCGTCACCCAGGGCTTCTACAATGAGCAGTACTTC.

V is TRBV28 and J is TRBJ1-6; TRBD1 is a possible D gene (6 bases). V was trimmed by 10 bases and J by 10 bases, leaving 26 bases between them. This CDR3 comprises 16 residues. The V gene's germline CDR1 is MDHEN and CDR2 SYDVKM. This CDR3 reads CATMGMGQGQGSPLHF. DNA for the CDR3: TGTGCCACCATGGGAATGGGGCAGGGCCAGGGGTCACCCCTCCACTTT.

The genes are TRBV2 and TRBJ2-2, with D uncertain. With 7 bases removed from V and 9 bases from J, the gap between germline ends came to 15 bases. CDR3 length equals 13 residues. Germline V gene lookup returns CDR1 SNHLY and CDR2 FYNNEI. The CDR3 spells CASTKGPTRELFF. The CDR3 DNA is TGTGCCAGCACCAAAGGGCCTACCAGGGAGCTGTTTTTT.

This clonotype is a singleton in its sample. V usage is TRBV28 and J usage is TRBJ2-1; D is undetermined. Germline loops: CDR1 MDHEN, CDR2 SYDVKM. The V end lost 10 bases, the J end lost 10 bases, and 20 bases lay between the germline ends. The CDR3 contains 13 residues. The DNA for the CDR3 is TGTGCCACCCCACGCCAGGCCGTTTACGAGCAGTTCTTC. Its translation is CATPRQAVYEQFF.

CDR3 coding DNA: TGTGCCAGCAGTTGGGACGGCCGCTCTGGAAACACCATATATTTT. This translates into CASSWDGRSGNTIYF. This chain uses TRBV12-3 or TRBV12-4 with TRBJ1-3; the D gene is possibly TRBD1 (5 bases). V lost 4 bases and J lost 0, with 10 bases in between. CDR3 length equals 15 residues.

The chain is built from TRBV12-3 or TRBV12-4 and TRBJ1-5; D gene unclear. Trimming cost V 2 bases and J 4 bases, with 15 bases left between them. This CDR3 is built from 16 residues. CDR3 loop: CASSLYGLRQNQPQHF. The CDR3 DNA sequence: TGTGCCAGCAGTTTATACGGATTGCGGCAAAATCAGCCCCAGCATTTT.

This clonotype was detected a few times. The CDR3 DNA is TGTGCCAGCGGGACCCAACAAGAGACCCAGTACTTC. This sequence encodes CASGTQQETQYF. The chain uses TRBV2 and TRBJ2-5, with D perhaps being TRBD1 or TRBD2 (5 bases each). The CDR3 is 12 amino acids. V was clipped by 8 bases and J by 2 bases, with 9 bases between them. CDR1 and CDR2 from the germline V gene are SNHLY and FYNNEI.

The chain couples TRBV5-4 to TRBJ2-4; the match to TRBD1 covers 7 bases. Trimming at V came to 4 bases and at J to 2 bases, leaving 6 bases not matched to a gene. The germline V gene encodes CDR1 SGHNT and CDR2 YYREEE (reference sequence). There are 15 residues in the CDR3. This CDR3 is CASSQDRLSKNIQYF. Written as DNA, the CDR3 is TGTGCCAGCAGCCAGGACAGGTTGTCCAAAAACATTCAGTACTTC.

The chain joins TRBV4-1 to TRBJ2-1, with no clear D. CDR1 is MGHRA and CDR2 is YSYEKL in the germline V gene. The CDR3 has 13 residues. V gave up 3 bases and J gave up 8 bases, with 11 bases separating them. Here the CDR3 reads CASSHTEYDEQFF. CDR3 sequence (DNA): TGCGCCAGCAGCCATACAGAGTACGATGAGCAGTTCTTC.

This rearrangement joins TRBV2 to TRBJ2-4; D unclear. V was shortened by 4 bases and J by 4 bases, with 8 bases between the two germline ends. From germline, CDR1 is SNHLY and CDR2 FYNNEI. CDR3 length: 13 amino acids. The CDR3 DNA is TGTGCCAGCAGTGCGGACGTAAAAAACATTCAGTACTTC. Amino acids: CASSADVKNIQYF.

This clonotype was seen a few times. This chain uses TRBV10-3 with TRBJ1-4, with a weak D call TRBD1 (6 bases). V was shortened by 0 bases and J by 5 bases, with 10 bases between the two germline ends. Germline CDR1 and CDR2: ENHRY and SYGVKD. CDR3 length: 15 residues. The CDR3 sequence is CAISESDRMNEKLFF. DNA for the CDR3: TGTGCCATCAGTGAGTCCGACAGGATGAATGAAAAACTGTTTTTT.

The chain recombines TRBV28 with TRBJ1-1, with D unresolved. CDR3 size: 13 residues. V lost 4 bases and J 1 base, leaving 7 bases between the germline ends. CDR1 is MDHEN and CDR2 is SYDVKM in the germline V gene. CDR3 in amino acids: CASSSRTNTEAFF. Here the CDR3 DNA reads TGTGCCAGCAGTTCCAGGACGAACACTGAAGCTTTCTTT.

This clonotype was counted only a few times. This chain links TRBV20-1 with TRBJ2-5; D gene ambiguous. Between the trimmed V and J ends, which lost 3 bases and 7 bases, there was a span of 21 bases. CDR3 size: 15 residues. CDR1 is DFQATT, CDR2 SNEGSKA, per germline (reference sequence). CDR3 nucleotides: TGCAGTGCTAGTAGTCAGGCTAGACAATTTGCGACCCAGTACTTC. Its protein is CSASSQARQFATQYF.

The chain has TRBV10-3 and TRBJ2-1; D perhaps matches TRBD2 (7 bases). This CDR3 is 14 amino acids long. The V end was cut by 11 bases, the J end by 0 bases, with 14 bases between. The V gene's germline CDR1 is ENHRY and CDR2 SYGVKD. The CDR3 sequence: CAFGGLSSYNEQFF. CDR3 DNA: TGTGCCTTCGGGGGGCTGAGCTCCTACAATGAGCAGTTCTTC.

This clonotype was counted between two and nine times. V gene TRBV24-1 combines with J gene TRBJ1-5; the match to TRBD1 covers 7 bases. Germline CDR1 is KGHDR and CDR2 is SFDVKD. Germline trimming cut 9 bases from V and 9 bases from J; bases unmatched to any gene: 7. The length of the CDR3 is 12 residues. CDR3 region: CATVTGQRPQHF. The CDR3 DNA is TGTGCCACCGTGACAGGGCAAAGGCCCCAGCATTTT.

V usage is TRBV3-1 and J usage is TRBJ2-1; 15 nucleotides line up with TRBD2. Germline-derived CDR1 and CDR2 are LGHDT and YNNKEL (reference sequence). Losses at the gene ends were 5 bases for V and 9 bases for J; bases not matched to a gene: 8. The CDR3 spans 16 residues. CDR3 bases: TGTGCCAGCAGCTTCGGACTAGCGGGGGGGATCAGTGAGCAGTTCTTC. Its translation is CASSFGLAGGISEQFF.